This record covers a single TCR beta chain. Antigen: not known. The data were obtained in a study of beta chain features in type 1 diabetes. General observations from the study: Across all four CD4+ subsets, people with type 1 diabetes showed modestly shorter TCRB CDR3s. Patients' naive, central memory and regulatory TCRB repertoires appeared more alike than those of healthy donors.

The entirety of the isolated RNA underwent reverse transcription, so expressed TCRB transcripts were sequenced. Sequencing was performed with immunoSEQ multiplex PCR; in TCRdb, only in-frame clones are kept and a portion is missing. The table records hundreds of thousands of clones, approximately 30% of them present only once. The CDR3 is 11 amino acids. The V gene's germline CDR1 is SEHNR and CDR2 FQNEAQ (reference sequence). The V end lost 5 bases, the J end lost 5 bases, and 3 bases lay between the germline ends. The sequenced sample was naive CD4+ T cells from blood. This chain links TRBV7-9 with TRBJ2-2, with D unclear. This sequence originates from a man aged 18-30 years in good health. The CDR3 sequence is CASSPTGELFF. The DNA for the CDR3 is TGTGCCAGCAGCCCAACCGGGGAGCTGTTTTTT.